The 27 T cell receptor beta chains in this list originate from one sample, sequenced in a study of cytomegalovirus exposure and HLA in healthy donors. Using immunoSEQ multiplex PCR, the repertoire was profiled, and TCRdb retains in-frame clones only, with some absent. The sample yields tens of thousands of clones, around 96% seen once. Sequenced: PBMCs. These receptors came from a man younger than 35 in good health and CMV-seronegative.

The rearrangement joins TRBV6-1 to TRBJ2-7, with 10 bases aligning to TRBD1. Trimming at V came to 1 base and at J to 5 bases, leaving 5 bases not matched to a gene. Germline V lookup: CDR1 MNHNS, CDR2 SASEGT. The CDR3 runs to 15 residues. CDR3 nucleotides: TGTGCCAGCAGTGAAGGGGAGACAGGGGGCCACGAGCAGTACTTC. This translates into CASSEGETGGHEQYF.

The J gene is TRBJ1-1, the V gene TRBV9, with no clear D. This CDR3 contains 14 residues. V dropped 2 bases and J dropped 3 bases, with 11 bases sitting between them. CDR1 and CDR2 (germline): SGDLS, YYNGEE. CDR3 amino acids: CASSVTLRDTEAFF. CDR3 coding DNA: TGTGCCAGCAGCGTCACCCTCCGGGACACTGAAGCTTTCTTT.

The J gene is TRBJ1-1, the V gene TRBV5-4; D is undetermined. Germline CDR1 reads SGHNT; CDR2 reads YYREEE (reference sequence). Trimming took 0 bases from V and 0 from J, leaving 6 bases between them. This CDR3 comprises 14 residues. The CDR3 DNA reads TGTGCCAGCAGCTTGGTGTCTATGAACACTGAAGCTTTCTTT. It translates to CASSLVSMNTEAFF.

This chain's CDR3 is CASSSTDSYEQYV. Written as DNA, the CDR3 is TGTGCCAGCAGCTCTACGGACAGCTACGAGCAGTACGTC. The V gene is TRBV7-9, the J gene TRBJ2-7, with D perhaps matching TRBD1 (6 bases). Between the trimmed V and J ends, which lost 4 bases and 3 bases, there was a span of 10 bases. Germline CDR1 is SEHNR and CDR2 is FQNEAQ (reference sequence). CDR3 length: 13 residues.

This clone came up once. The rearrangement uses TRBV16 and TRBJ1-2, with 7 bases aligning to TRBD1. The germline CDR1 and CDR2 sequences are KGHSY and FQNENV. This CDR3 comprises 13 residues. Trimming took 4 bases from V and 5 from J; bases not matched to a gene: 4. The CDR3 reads CASSPGQPYGYTF. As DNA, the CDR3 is TGTGCCAGCAGCCCGGGACAGCCATATGGCTACACCTTC.

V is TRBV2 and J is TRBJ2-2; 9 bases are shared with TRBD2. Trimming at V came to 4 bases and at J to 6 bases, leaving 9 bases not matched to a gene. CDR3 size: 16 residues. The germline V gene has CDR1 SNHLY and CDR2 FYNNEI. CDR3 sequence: CASSVAGALIAGELFF. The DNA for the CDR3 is TGTGCCAGCAGTGTAGCGGGAGCTCTGATTGCCGGGGAGCTGTTTTTT.

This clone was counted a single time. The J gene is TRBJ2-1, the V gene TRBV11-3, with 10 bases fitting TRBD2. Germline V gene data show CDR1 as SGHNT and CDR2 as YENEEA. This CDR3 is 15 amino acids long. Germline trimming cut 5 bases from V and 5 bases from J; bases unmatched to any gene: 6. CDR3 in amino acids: CASSRRTSGNNEQFF. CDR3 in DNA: TGTGCCAGCAGCCGAAGGACTAGCGGAAACAATGAGCAGTTCTTC.

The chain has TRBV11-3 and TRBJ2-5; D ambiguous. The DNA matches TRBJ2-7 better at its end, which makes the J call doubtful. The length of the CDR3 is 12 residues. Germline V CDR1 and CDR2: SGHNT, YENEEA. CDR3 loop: CASSLDSHEQYF. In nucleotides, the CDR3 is TGTGCCAGCAGCTTAGATTCCCACGAGCAGTACTTC.

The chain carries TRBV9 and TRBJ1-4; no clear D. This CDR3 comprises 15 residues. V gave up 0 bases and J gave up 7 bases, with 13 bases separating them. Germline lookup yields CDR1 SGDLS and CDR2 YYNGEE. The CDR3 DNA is TGTGCCAGCAGCGTAGAATTCGGGGTTGGTGAAAAACTGTTTTTT. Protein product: CASSVEFGVGEKLFF.

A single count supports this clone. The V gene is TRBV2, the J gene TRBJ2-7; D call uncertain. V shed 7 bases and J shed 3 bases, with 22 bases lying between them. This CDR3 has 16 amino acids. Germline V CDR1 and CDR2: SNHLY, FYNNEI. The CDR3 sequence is CASILSPRSSSYEQYF. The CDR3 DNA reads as TGTGCCAGCATTCTAAGCCCCCGAAGTTCGAGCTACGAGCAGTACTTC.

The CDR3 DNA reads as TGTGCCACCAGCAGAGATCTCGAAGGGGGCACTGAAGCTTTCTTT. This translates into CATSRDLEGGTEAFF. V usage is TRBV15 and J usage is TRBJ1-1, with a weak D call TRBD1 (6 bases). CDR1 is LNHNV, CDR2 YYDKDF, per germline (reference sequence). The length of the CDR3 is 15 residues. V was shortened by 0 bases and J by 4 bases, with 12 bases between the two germline ends.

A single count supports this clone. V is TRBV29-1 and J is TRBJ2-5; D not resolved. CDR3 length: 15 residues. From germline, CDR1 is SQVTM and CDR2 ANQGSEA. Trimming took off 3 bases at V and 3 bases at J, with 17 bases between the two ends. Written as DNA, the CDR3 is TGCAGCGTTGATGCGGTTAGAATTAGTGAAGAGACCCAGTACTTC. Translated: CSVDAVRISEETQYF.

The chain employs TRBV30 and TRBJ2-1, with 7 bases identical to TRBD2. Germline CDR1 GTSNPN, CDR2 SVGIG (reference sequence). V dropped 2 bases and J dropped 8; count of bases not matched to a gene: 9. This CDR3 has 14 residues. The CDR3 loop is CAWSPLAVLDEQFF. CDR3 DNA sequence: TGTGCCTGGAGTCCCCTAGCGGTCTTGGATGAGCAGTTCTTC.

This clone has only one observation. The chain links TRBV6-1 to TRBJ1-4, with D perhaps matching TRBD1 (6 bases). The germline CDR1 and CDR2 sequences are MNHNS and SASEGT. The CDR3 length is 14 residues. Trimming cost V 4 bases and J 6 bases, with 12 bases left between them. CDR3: CASSAQGSDEKLFF. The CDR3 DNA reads TGTGCCAGCAGTGCACAGGGATCGGATGAAAAACTGTTTTTT.

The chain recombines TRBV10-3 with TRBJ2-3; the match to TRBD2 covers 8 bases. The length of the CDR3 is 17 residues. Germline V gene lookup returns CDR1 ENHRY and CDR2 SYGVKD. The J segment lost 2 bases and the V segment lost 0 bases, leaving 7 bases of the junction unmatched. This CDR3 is CAISESLIAGYTDTQYF. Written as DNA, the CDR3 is TGTGCCATCAGTGAGTCGCTAATAGCGGGGTACACAGATACGCAGTATTTT.

CDR3 sequence: CASSYSGGIGNEQFF. CDR3 in DNA: TGTGCCAGCAGTTATTCCGGCGGGATAGGCAATGAGCAGTTCTTC. The chain joins TRBV6-6 to TRBJ2-1, with a tentative D call TRBD2 (6 bases). V was cut by 3 bases and J by 6 bases, with 15 bases left in between. This CDR3 is 15 amino acids long. Looked up from germline, CDR1 is MNHNY and CDR2 is SVGAGI (reference sequence).

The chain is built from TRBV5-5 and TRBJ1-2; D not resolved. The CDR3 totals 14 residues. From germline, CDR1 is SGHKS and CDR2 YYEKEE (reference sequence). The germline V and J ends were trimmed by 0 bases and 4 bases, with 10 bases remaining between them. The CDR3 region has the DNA TGTGCCAGCAGCTTGGAATCACGTAGCTATGGCTACACCTTC. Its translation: CASSLESRSYGYTF.

The CDR3 sequence: CASSVGTSGVGTQYF. The CDR3 DNA reads as TGTGCCAGCAGTGTAGGGACTAGCGGGGTCGGGACCCAGTACTTC. The chain combines TRBV6-1 with TRBJ2-5, with 13 nucleotides matching TRBD2. Trimming at V came to 4 bases and at J to 7 bases, leaving 6 bases not matched to a gene. The CDR3 extends over 15 amino acids. Germline-derived CDR1 and CDR2 are MNHNS and SASEGT.

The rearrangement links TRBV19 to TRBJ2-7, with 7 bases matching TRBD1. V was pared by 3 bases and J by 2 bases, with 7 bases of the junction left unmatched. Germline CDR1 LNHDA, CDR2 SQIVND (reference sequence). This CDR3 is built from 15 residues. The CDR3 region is CASSMYRGEAYEQYF. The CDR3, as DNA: TGTGCCAGTAGTATGTACAGGGGCGAGGCCTACGAGCAGTACTTC.

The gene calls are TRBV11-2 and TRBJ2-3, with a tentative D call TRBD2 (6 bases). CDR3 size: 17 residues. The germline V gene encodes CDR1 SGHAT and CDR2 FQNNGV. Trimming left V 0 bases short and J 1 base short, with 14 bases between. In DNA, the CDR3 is TGTGCCAGCAGCTTAGATCTATTAGCTAGCGGCACAGATACGCAGTATTTT. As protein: CASSLDLLASGTDTQYF.

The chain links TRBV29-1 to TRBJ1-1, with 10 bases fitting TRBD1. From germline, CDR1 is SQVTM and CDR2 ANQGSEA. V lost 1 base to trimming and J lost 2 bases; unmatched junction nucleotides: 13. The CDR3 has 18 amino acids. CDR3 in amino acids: CSVEGIRQGARPNTEAFF. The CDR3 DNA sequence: TGCAGCGTTGAAGGGATTAGACAGGGGGCAAGACCTAACACTGAAGCTTTCTTT. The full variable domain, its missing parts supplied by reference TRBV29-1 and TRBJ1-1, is SAVISQKPSRDICQRGTSLTIQCQVDSQVTMMFWYRQQPGQSLTLIATANQGSEATYESGFVIDKFPISRPNLTFSTLTVSNMSPEDSSIYLCSVEGIRQGARPNTEAFFGQGTRLTVV.

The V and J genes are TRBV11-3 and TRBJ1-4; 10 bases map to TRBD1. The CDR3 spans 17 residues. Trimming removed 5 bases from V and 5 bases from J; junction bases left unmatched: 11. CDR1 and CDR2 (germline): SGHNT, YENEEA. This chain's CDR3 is CASSTRTGGEENEKLFF. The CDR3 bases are TGTGCCAGCAGCACCAGGACAGGGGGGGAGGAAAATGAAAAACTGTTTTTT.

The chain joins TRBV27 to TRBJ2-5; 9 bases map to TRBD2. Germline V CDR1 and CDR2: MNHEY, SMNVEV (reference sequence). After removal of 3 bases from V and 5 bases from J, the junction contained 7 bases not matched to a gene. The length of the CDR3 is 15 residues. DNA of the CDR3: TGTGCCAGCAGTTTCGTGGCGGGAGGGCCGGAGACCCAGTACTTC. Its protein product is CASSFVAGGPETQYF.

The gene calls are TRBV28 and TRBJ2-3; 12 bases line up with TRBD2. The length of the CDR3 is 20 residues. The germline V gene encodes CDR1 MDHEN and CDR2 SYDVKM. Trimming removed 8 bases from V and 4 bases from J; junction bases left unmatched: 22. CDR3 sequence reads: CASPPGQGSASGRAADTQYF. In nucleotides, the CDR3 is TGTGCCAGCCCCCCGGGACAGGGGTCCGCTAGCGGGAGGGCAGCAGATACGCAGTATTTT.

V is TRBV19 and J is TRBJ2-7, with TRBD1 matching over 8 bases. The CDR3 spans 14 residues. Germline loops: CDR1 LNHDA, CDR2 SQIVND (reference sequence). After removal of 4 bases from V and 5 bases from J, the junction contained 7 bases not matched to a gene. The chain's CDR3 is CASSRGQAEHEQYF. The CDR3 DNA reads TGTGCCAGTAGTAGGGGACAGGCAGAGCACGAGCAGTACTTC.

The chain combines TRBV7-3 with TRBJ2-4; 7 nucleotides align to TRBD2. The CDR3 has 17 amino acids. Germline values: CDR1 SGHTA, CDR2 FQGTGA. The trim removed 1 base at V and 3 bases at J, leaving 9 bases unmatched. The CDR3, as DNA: TGTGCCAGCAGCTTAAGGGGCGGGGGTATAGGCAAAAACATTCAGTACTTC. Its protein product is CASSLRGGGIGKNIQYF.

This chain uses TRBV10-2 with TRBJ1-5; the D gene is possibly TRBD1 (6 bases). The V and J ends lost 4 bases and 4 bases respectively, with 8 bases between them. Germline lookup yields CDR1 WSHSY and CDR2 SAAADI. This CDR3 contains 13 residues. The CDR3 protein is CASSGTENQPQHF. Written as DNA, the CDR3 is TGCGCCAGCAGTGGGACAGAAAATCAGCCCCAGCATTTT.